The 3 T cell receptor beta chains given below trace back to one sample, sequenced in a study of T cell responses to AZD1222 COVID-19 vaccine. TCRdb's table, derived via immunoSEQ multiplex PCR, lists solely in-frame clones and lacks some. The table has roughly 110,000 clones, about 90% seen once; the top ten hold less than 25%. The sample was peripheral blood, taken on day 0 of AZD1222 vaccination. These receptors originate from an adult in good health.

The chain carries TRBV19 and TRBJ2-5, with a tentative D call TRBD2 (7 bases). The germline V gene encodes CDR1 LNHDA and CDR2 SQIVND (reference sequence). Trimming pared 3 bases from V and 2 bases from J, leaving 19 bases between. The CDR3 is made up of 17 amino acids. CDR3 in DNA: TGTGCCAGTAGTATGTCGGCCGGGGGGCTCTGGCAAGAGACCCAGTACTTC. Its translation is CASSMSAGGLWQETQYF.

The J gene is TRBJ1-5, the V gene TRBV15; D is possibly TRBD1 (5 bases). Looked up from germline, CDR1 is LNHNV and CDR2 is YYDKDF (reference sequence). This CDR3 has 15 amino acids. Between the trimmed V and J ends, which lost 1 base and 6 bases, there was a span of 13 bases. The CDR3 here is CATSRAGDWGQPQHF. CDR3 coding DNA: TGTGCCACCAGCAGAGCGGGGGATTGGGGTCAGCCCCAGCATTTT.

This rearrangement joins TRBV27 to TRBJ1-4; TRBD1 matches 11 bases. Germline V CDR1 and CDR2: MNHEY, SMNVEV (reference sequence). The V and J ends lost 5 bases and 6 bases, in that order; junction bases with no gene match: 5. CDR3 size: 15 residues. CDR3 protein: CASSRSDRGHEKLFF. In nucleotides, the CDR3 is TGTGCCAGCAGTCGTTCGGACAGGGGGCATGAAAAACTGTTTTTT.